These T cell receptor beta chains were read from a single sample in a study of T cells in Graves' hyperthyroidism and ophthalmopathy. TCRdb itself ran the multiplex PCR reads through MiXCR, one entry per CDR3 protein. This table holds a few hundred thousand distinct CDR3 sequences, 20% found once. Sequenced input: blood. These receptor sequences come from a man in his late teens or twenties with Graves' hyperthyroidism. CDR3s include the opening cysteine and the closing phenylalanine or tryptophan. A D gene is named only where the DNA matches it firmly. Clone size, where shown, is once, few, many, or a class for clones that have expanded.

TRBV6-1	TRBD1	NA	TRBJ1-2	TGTGCCAGCAGAACGCCGGGACAGGGAGTCTATGGCTACACCTTC	CASRTPGQGVYGYTF
TRBV30	NA	many	TRBJ2-5	TGTGCCTGTACCGGGGCCGCCAAGACCCAGTACTTC	CACTGAAKTQYF
TRBV11-2	NA	many	TRBJ2-4	TGTGCCAGCAGCTTAGTCTTAGAGGGAAACATTCAGTACTTC	CASSLVLEGNIQYF
TRBV6-2/TRBV6-3	NA	NA	TRBJ1-1	TGTGCCAGCAGTGCTGCAGGGCAAGCTTTCTTT	CASSAAGQAFF
TRBV6-1	NA	many	TRBJ1-1	TGTGCCAGCAGTGATACCAGAGAGGGGACTGAAGCTTTCTTT	CASSDTREGTEAFF
TRBV11-2	NA	NA	TRBJ1-2	TGTGTCAGCAGCTTAGATCCTACTAGCTATGGCTACACCTTC	CVSSLDPTSYGYTF
TRBV12-3/TRBV12-4	TRBD1	many	TRBJ1-2	TGTGCCAGCCGTGGGCCGGGACAGGGGTATGGCTACACCTTC	CASRGPGQGYGYTF
TRBV12-3/TRBV12-4	NA	many	TRBJ2-2	TGTGCCAGCAGTGTCCAGGGAAGGGACACCGGGGAGCTGTTTTTT	CASSVQGRDTGELFF
TRBV20-1	TRBD1	few	TRBJ1-5	TGCAGTGCTAGGGACAGGTTCAATCAGCCCCAGCATTTT	CSARDRFNQPQHF
TRBV29-1	NA	many	TRBJ1-1	TGCAGCGTCGCGGGACGGGTGAACACTGAAGCTTTCTTT	CSVAGRVNTEAFF
TRBV11-2	NA	NA	TRBJ2-7	TGTGCCAGCACCCAGGACAGATCCTACGAGCAGTACTTC	CASTQDRSYEQYF
TRBV18	TRBD2	few	TRBJ2-6	TGTGCCAGCTCATCAGCGGGGGAAGCGAGGTCTGGGGCCAACGTCCTGACTTTC	CASSSAGEARSGANVLTF
TRBV6-1	NA	many	TRBJ1-2	TGTGCCAGCAGTGAAGCCAGGGGAAGATATGGCTACACCTTC	CASSEARGRYGYTF
TRBV5-1	TRBD2	few	TRBJ2-7	TGCGCCAGCAGCTCGGGGACTAGCGGCCACTACGAGCAGTACTTC	CASSSGTSGHYEQYF
TRBV7-9	NA	NA	TRBJ1-5	TGTGCCAGCAGCCTACAGGGTAGCAATCAGCCCCAGCGTTTT	CASSLQGSNQPQRF
TRBV27	NA	many	TRBJ2-7	TGTGCCAGCAGTTCGGGACCGCTACCCTACGAGCAGTACTTC	CASSSGPLPYEQYF
TRBV30	NA	NA	TRBJ1-2	TGTGCCTGGAGGATCGGGTCCTATGGCTACACCTTC	CAWRIGSYGYTF
TRBV3-1	NA	many	TRBJ1-2	TGTGCCAGCAGCCTTCGGGGGGATAGCTACACCTTC	CASSLRGDSYTF
TRBV28	NA	NA	TRBJ1-5	TGTGCCAGCAATACCTTCATAGGCAATCAGCCCCAGCATTTT	CASNTFIGNQPQHF
TRBV20-1	TRBD2	many	TRBJ2-5	TGCAGTGCTCCGGCAGGCTTGTCGGGACTAGCGGGGTTGGATCCGGCACAAGAGACCCAGTACTTC	CSAPAGLSGLAGLDPAQETQYF
TRBV5-1	TRBD1	few	TRBJ2-7	TGCGCCAGCAGCTTGGTGGGAATTGGACAGGGGTCGACCTACGGGCAGTACTTC	CASSLVGIGQGSTYGQYF
TRBV5-1	NA	many	TRBJ1-3	TGCGCCAGCAGCTCAGGGTCAGGTGGAAACACCATATATTTT	CASSSGSGGNTIYF
TRBV27	TRBD1	many	TRBJ1-5	TGTGCCAGGCCCTCCACAGGGGTTCAGCCCCAGCATTTT	CARPSTGVQPQHF
TRBV6-2/TRBV6-3	NA	many	TRBJ2-7	TGTGCCAGCAGTTACCCAGGGACGGCCTACGAGCAGTACTTC	CASSYPGTAYEQYF
TRBV27	NA	many	TRBJ1-5	TGTGCCAGCAGTTCCCTGAATCAGCCCCAGCATTTT	CASSSLNQPQHF
TRBV5-5	TRBD1	many	TRBJ1-2	TGTGCCAGCAGCTTCGGGACAGGACCGCCAATTGTCGGCTACACCTTC	CASSFGTGPPIVGYTF
TRBV29-1	NA	few	TRBJ1-1	TGCAGCGTTGTAGGACAACCGAACACTGAAGCTTTCTTT	CSVVGQPNTEAFF
TRBV6-5	TRBD2	many	TRBJ2-5	TGTGCCAGCAGTTTCGGGGGGGCCCAAGAGACCCAGTACTTC	CASSFGGAQETQYF
TRBV6-1	TRBD1	NA	TRBJ1-1	TGTGCCAGTCGCGCTGACAGGGGTTCTGGGTCGGCTGAAGCTTTCTTT	CASRADRGSGSAEAFF
TRBV11-3	NA	NA	TRBJ2-5	TGTGCCAGCAGCCTATCCCCGGTGGAGACCCAGTACTTC	CASSLSPVETQYF
TRBV9	NA	few	TRBJ1-6	TGTGCCAGCAGCCCCCTGAGCGGTCTTAATTCACCCCTCCACTTT	CASSPLSGLNSPLHF
TRBV12-3/TRBV12-4	NA	NA	TRBJ1-2	TGTGCCAGCAGTTTACAGGTAGACTATGGCTACACCTTC	CASSLQVDYGYTF
TRBV20-1	TRBD1	once	TRBJ1-2	TGCAGTGTGGAGGGGGCACGGGGCTACACCTTC	CSVEGARGYTF
TRBV30	NA	many	TRBJ1-2	TGTGCCTGGGATATCGTCGACAGACGATATGGCTACACCTTC	CAWDIVDRRYGYTF
TRBV6-1	NA	many	TRBJ1-1	TGTGCCAGCAGTCGCCACTTGGGCACTGAAGCTTTCTTT	CASSRHLGTEAFF
TRBV19	TRBD1	few	TRBJ1-1	TGTGCCAGTAGTCATACAGGGGGCTACCTTGAAGCTTTCTTT	CASSHTGGYLEAFF
TRBV28	NA	many	TRBJ2-7	TGTGCCAGCAGTTTATGGGGGGACGAGCAGTACTTC	CASSLWGDEQYF
TRBV28	TRBD2	NA	TRBJ2-7	TGTGCCAGCAGCCGAGCGGGGGGCGGGGAGCAGTACTTC	CASSRAGGGEQYF
TRBV28	NA	many	TRBJ1-5	TGTGCCAGCCATACCCCCAGGGAGTACAATCAGCCCCAGCATTTT	CASHTPREYNQPQHF
TRBV4-1	NA	many	TRBJ1-1	TGCGCCAGCAGCCAAGATGTCTACGGACAGTTGAACACTGAAGCTTTCTTT	CASSQDVYGQLNTEAFF
TRBV28	NA	many	TRBJ2-2	TGTGCCAGCAGCTCAGGGAACACCGGGGAGCTGTTTTTT	CASSSGNTGELFF
TRBV28	TRBD1	NA	TRBJ2-7	TGTGCCAGCAGGAAACAGGGGGCCCAAAGCTACGAGCAGTACTTC	CASRKQGAQSYEQYF
TRBV15	NA	many	TRBJ1-1	TGTGCCACTTTCCGGGACACCAAAGCCACTGAAGCTTTCTTT	CATFRDTKATEAFF
TRBV6-1	TRBD2	NA	TRBJ2-7	TGTGCCAGCAGTACCGCGGGGACTAGCGGCTACGAGCAGTACTTC	CASSTAGTSGYEQYF
TRBV28	TRBD1	few	TRBJ1-2	TGTGCCAGCAGTTCGGGACAGTTGTACTATGGCTACACCTTC	CASSSGQLYYGYTF